A single sample gave rise to the 4 T cell receptor beta chains below, sequenced in a study of Ad26.COV2.S vaccination and SARS-CoV-2 variants (dated by TCRdb to 2020 to 2023). The library was prepared using the immunoSEQ multiplex PCR assay. Held by TCRdb, this immuneACCESS table contains in-frame sequences only and omits some clones. Under half of the omission traces to an unresolved V gene where checked; the cause of the rest is unknown. The sample includes approximately 340,000 clones, with about 91% observed a single time. The top ten clones comprise roughly 3.9% of the sample. Interpreted using the paper, the time point label stands for: individuals recovered from natural SARS-CoV-2 infection. The material was peripheral blood, obtained after recovery from COVID-19. These receptors originate from a human donor who had recovered from COVID-19.

The CDR3 spells CASSLADRAHGNTIYF. For the CDR3, the DNA is TGTGCCAGCAGCTTAGCTGACAGGGCTCATGGAAACACCATATATTTT. The genes are TRBV11-2 and TRBJ1-3; 7 bases align to TRBD1. Germline assignment: CDR1 SGHAT and CDR2 FQNNGV. V was pared by 1 base and J by 3 bases, with 6 bases of the junction left unmatched. The CDR3 loop spans 16 amino acids.

The chain combines TRBV7-6 with TRBJ2-7, with 7 bases fitting TRBD1. This CDR3 region has 15 residues. CDR1 is SGHVS, CDR2 FNYEAQ, per germline. With V trimmed by 5 bases and J by 0 bases, 7 bases remained unmatched. This chain's CDR3 is CASSQYRGSSYEQYF. The CDR3 DNA reads TGTGCCAGCAGCCAATACAGGGGTAGCTCCTACGAGCAGTACTTC. The variable domain in full, with the rest retrieved from reference TRBV7-6 and TRBJ2-7, is GAGVSQSPRYKVTKRGQDVALRCDPISGHVSLYWYRQALGQGPEFLTYFNYEAQQDKSGLPNDRFSAERPEGSISTLTIQRTEQRDSAMYRCASSQYRGSSYEQYFGPGTRLTVT.

The chain uses TRBV7-2 and TRBJ2-3; D not certain. The CDR3 totals 14 residues. Germline assignment: CDR1 SGHTA and CDR2 FQGNSA. Trimming took 5 bases from V and 4 from J, leaving 13 bases between them. In DNA, the CDR3 is TGTGCCAGCAGCCAGACTCCCTGGGCAGATACGCAGTATTTT. Translating it yields CASSQTPWADTQYF. Full variable domain (rest looked up from reference TRBV7-2 and TRBJ2-3): GAGVSQSPSNKVTEKGKDVELRCDPISGHTALYWYRQSLGQGLEFLIYFQGNSAPDKSGLPSDRFSAERTGGSVSTLTIQRTQQEDSAVYLCASSQTPWADTQYFGPGTRLTVL.

The chain combines TRBV9 with TRBJ2-7, with 7 bases that match TRBD1. Unmatched junction bases numbered 9, after V lost 1 base and J lost 5 bases. Germline V gives CDR1 SGDLS, CDR2 YYNGEE. CDR3 length: 15 amino acids. The CDR3 DNA sequence: TGTGCCAGCAGCGTAAGTTTTGACAGGGTGAACGAGCAGTACTTC. Its translation is CASSVSFDRVNEQYF.